These 15 T cell receptor beta chains were all obtained from the same sample, sequenced in a study of circulating tumor DNA in untreated peripheral T-cell lymphoma. The table came from immunoSEQ multiplex PCR; TCRdb's copy has only in-frame clones and leaves some out. In the table there are under 3,000 clones, around 55% of which are singletons. The sample consisted of tumor tissue. Receptors originate from a human donor with peripheral T-cell lymphoma.

The chain links TRBV10-2 to TRBJ2-7, with D possibly being TRBD1 or TRBD2 (5 bases each). Trimming took off 2 bases at V and 3 bases at J, with 11 bases between the two ends. The CDR3 spans 14 residues. The V gene's germline CDR1 is WSHSY and CDR2 SAAADI. In nucleotides, the CDR3 is TGCGCCAGCAGTGAGAACGTGGGGGACTACGAGCAGTACTTC. Its protein product is CASSENVGDYEQYF.

CDR3 bases: TGTGCCACCCGGGACAGGACGAACACCGGGGAGCTGTTTTTT. Protein sequence: CATRDRTNTGELFF. The genes are TRBV19 and TRBJ2-2; TRBD1 matches at 8 bases. The CDR3 extends over 14 amino acids. V trimming: 10 bases; J trimming: 0 bases; junction bases outside the gene matches: 4. Germline CDR1 is LNHDA and CDR2 is SQIVND (reference sequence). Filled out from reference TRBV19 and TRBJ2-2, the complete variable domain reads DGGITQSPKYLFRKEGQNVTLSCEQNLNHDAMYWYRQDPGQGLRLIYYSQIVNDFQKGDIAEGYSVSREKKESFPLTVTSAQKNPTAFYLCATRDRTNTGELFFGEGSRLTVL.

In its sample, this clone ranks as medium-sized. The gene calls are TRBV6-8 and TRBJ2-1; 7 positions match TRBD1. Germline lookup yields CDR1 MNHGY and CDR2 SAAAGT. V trimming: 4 bases; J trimming: 5 bases; junction bases outside the gene matches: 2. CDR3 length: 13 amino acids. CDR3 nucleotide sequence: TGTGCCAGCAGTTGGGGGACAGACAATGAGCAGTTCTTC. Its translation: CASSWGTDNEQFF.

The chain links TRBV18 to TRBJ2-5; D not certain. Trimming removed 3 bases from V and 4 bases from J, with 9 bases in between. The length of the CDR3 is 13 residues. CDR1 is KGHSH and CDR2 is LQKENI in the germline V gene. The CDR3 reads CASSPLPRETQYF. The CDR3 DNA follows: TGTGCCAGCTCACCCCTACCCAGAGAGACCCAGTACTTC. Using reference TRBV18 and TRBJ2-5 for the parts outside the CDR3, the full variable domain is NAGVMQNPRHLVRRRGQEARLRCSPMKGHSHVYWYRQLPEEGLKFMVYLQKENIIDESGMPKERFSAEFPKEGPSILRIQQVVRGDSAAYFCASSPLPRETQYFGPGTRLLVL.

The chain employs TRBV19 and TRBJ1-5; D might be TRBD1 (5 bases). The CDR3 spans 16 residues. Per the germline V gene, CDR1 is LNHDA and CDR2 is SQIVND (reference sequence). Trimming took off 3 bases at V and 4 bases at J, with 16 bases between the two ends. CDR3 region: CASSIGDLMGNQPQHF. CDR3 in DNA: TGTGCCAGTAGTATTGGGGACCTCATGGGTAATCAGCCCCAGCATTTT.

The chain is built from TRBV6-7 and TRBJ2-2; unclear D gene. TRBV6-7 has ORF status, its function being uncertain. V was trimmed by 5 bases and J by 6 bases, leaving 4 bases between them. This CDR3 region has 11 residues. The CDR3 loop reads CASSEAGELFF. CDR3 DNA: TGTGCCAGCAGTGAAGCCGGGGAGCTGTTTTTT.

The J gene is TRBJ1-2, the V gene TRBV4-2; D is uncertain. The CDR3 covers 15 residues. Germline V gives CDR1 LGHNA, CDR2 YNFKEQ. V was cut by 0 bases and J by 6 bases, with 14 bases left in between. Written as DNA, the CDR3 is TGTGCCAGCAGCCAAGATGTGGTCCCACTTGATGGCTACACCTTC. It yields the protein CASSQDVVPLDGYTF.

This clone has a single count. The CDR3 here is CASSLQVGSGNTIYF. In nucleotides, the CDR3 is TGCGCCAGCAGCTTACAAGTCGGCTCTGGAAACACCATATATTTT. This sequence joins TRBV23-1 and TRBJ1-3; D gene uncertain. TRBV23-1 is treated as an ORF (open reading frame) with a function not yet certain. The CDR3 runs to 15 residues. V shed 6 bases and J shed 0 bases, with 12 bases lying between them.

The chain carries TRBV6-8 and TRBJ2-7, with 9 bases fitting TRBD2. This CDR3 is built from 17 residues. Germline assignment: CDR1 MNHGY and CDR2 SAAAGT. The V gene end was trimmed by 0 bases and the J gene end by 3 bases; junction bases not matched to a gene: 9. DNA for the CDR3: TGTGCCAGCAGTTACTCGAGGATAGCGGGGGCGATCTACGAGCAGTACTTC. Amino acid sequence: CASSYSRIAGAIYEQYF.

This clone qualifies as medium-sized. The gene calls are TRBV19 and TRBJ2-7, with 8 positions matching TRBD2. Germline lookup yields CDR1 LNHDA and CDR2 SQIVND (reference sequence). CDR3 length: 14 amino acids. V lost 2 bases and J lost 3; bases outside the gene matches: 3. The CDR3 nucleotides are TGTGCCAGTAGTATATCGGGGGGGTTCTACGAGCAGTACTTC. Translating it yields CASSISGGFYEQYF.

This clone was counted between two and nine times. This chain uses TRBV12-5 with TRBJ2-7; a weak D match, TRBD1 (6 bases). The germline V gene has CDR1 LGHNT and CDR2 FRNRAP. This CDR3 contains 13 residues. V was clipped by 3 bases and J by 3 bases, with 9 bases between them. CDR3 DNA sequence: TGTGCTAGTGGTTTATACAGGGACTACGAGCAGTACTTC. Its translation: CASGLYRDYEQYF.

This clone has more than one count but fewer than ten. The chain recombines TRBV25-1 with TRBJ2-7; 7 positions match TRBD1. CDR1 and CDR2 from the germline V gene are MGHDK and SYGVNS. The CDR3 loop spans 13 amino acids. V shed 8 bases and J 5 bases; nucleotides not matched to a gene: 9. For the CDR3, the DNA is TGTGCCAGCTCTACAGGGGCGGACCACGAGCAGTACTTC. Translation gives CASSTGADHEQYF.

V usage is TRBV19 and J usage is TRBJ2-7, with D tentatively TRBD2 (5 bases). Trimming shortened V by 1 base and J by 3 bases, and 16 bases separated the two germline ends. The germline gives CDR1 LNHDA, CDR2 SQIVND (reference sequence). CDR3 size: 16 residues. Here the CDR3 reads CASSIGGGQSNYEQYF. The CDR3 bases are TGTGCCAGTAGTATAGGCGGCGGGCAGTCGAACTACGAGCAGTACTTC.

The chain employs TRBV14 and TRBJ1-2; possible D gene TRBD1, 6 bases. Germline V gives CDR1 SGHDN, CDR2 FVKESK. The CDR3 covers 13 residues. Trimming cost V 4 bases and J 7 bases, with 13 bases left between them. As DNA, the CDR3 is TGTGCCAGCAGCCGAGAGACAGGCGGTGGCTACACCTTC. Translation gives CASSRETGGGYTF.

V and J are TRBV29-1 and TRBJ1-2; 7 positions agree with TRBD1. CDR3 length: 12 amino acids. CDR1 is SQVTM and CDR2 is ANQGSEA in the germline V gene. V was clipped by 7 bases and J by 5 bases; unmatched bases: 7. The CDR3 DNA reads as TGCAGCGCCCGGGACAGTTTGTATGGCTACACCTTC. Translation: CSARDSLYGYTF.